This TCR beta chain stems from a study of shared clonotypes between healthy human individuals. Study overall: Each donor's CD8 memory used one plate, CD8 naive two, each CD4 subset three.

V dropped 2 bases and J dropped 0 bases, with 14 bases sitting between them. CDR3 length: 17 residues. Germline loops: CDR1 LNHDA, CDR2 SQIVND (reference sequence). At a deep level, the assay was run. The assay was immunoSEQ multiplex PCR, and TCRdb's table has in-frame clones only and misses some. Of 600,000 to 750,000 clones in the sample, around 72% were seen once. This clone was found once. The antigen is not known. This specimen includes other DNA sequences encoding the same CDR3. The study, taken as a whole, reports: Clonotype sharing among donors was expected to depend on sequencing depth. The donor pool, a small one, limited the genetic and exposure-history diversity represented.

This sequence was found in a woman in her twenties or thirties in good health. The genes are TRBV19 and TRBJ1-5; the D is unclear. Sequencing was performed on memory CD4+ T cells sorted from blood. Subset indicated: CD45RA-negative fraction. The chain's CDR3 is CASSISARRYSNQPQHF. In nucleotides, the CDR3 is TGTGCCAGTAGTATAAGTGCCAGGAGATATAGCAATCAGCCCCAGCATTTT. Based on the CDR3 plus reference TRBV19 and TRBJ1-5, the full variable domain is DGGITQSPKYLFRKEGQNVTLSCEQNLNHDAMYWYRQDPGQGLRLIYYSQIVNDFQKGDIAEGYSVSREKKESFPLTVTSAQKNPTAFYLCASSISARRYSNQPQHFGDGTRLSIL.